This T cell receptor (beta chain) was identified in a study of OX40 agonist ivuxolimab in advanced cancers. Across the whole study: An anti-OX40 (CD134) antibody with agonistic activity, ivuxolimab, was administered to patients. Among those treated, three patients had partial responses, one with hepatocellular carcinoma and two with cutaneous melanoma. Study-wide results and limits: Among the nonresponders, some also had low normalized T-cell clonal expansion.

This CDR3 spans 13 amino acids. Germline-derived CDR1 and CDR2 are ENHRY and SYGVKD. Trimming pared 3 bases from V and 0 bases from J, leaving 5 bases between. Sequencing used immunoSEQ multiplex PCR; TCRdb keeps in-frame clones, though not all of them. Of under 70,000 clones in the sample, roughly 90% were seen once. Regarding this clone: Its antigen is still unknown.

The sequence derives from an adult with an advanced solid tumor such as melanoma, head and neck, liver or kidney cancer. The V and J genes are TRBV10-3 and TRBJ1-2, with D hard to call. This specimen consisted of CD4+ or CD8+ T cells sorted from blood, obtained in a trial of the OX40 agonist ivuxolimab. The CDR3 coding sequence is TGTGCCATCAGTGATGCGGCTAACTATGGCTACACCTTC. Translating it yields CAISDAANYGYTF.